A single sample is the source of the 16 T cell receptor beta chains below, sequenced in a study of cytomegalovirus exposure and HLA in healthy donors. The PCR had 60 Vbeta and 13 Jbeta primers. Method: immunoSEQ multiplex PCR; TCRdb's copy keeps in-frame clones and lacks some. The data hold 160,000 or so clones, with about two thirds observed a single time. The sequencing sample was made of PBMCs. The receptor set was obtained from a woman between 25 and 40 years old in good health and CMV-seronegative.

The chain recombines TRBV19 with TRBJ2-3, with D tentatively TRBD2 (5 bases). With 3 bases removed from V and 1 base from J, the gap between germline ends came to 8 bases. The V gene's germline CDR1 is LNHDA and CDR2 SQIVND (reference sequence). This CDR3 is 14 amino acids long. The CDR3 sequence is CASSIGLRTDTQYF. DNA for the CDR3: TGTGCCAGTAGTATCGGACTTCGCACAGATACGCAGTATTTT.

The chain employs TRBV27 and TRBJ2-1; possibly TRBD2 for D (6 bases). CDR1 is MNHEY, CDR2 SMNVEV, per germline (reference sequence). The CDR3 has 15 amino acids. Trimming pared 8 bases from V and 3 bases from J, leaving 17 bases between. CDR3 loop: CASSPGTVVYNEQFF. CDR3 bases: TGTGCCAGCTCCCCAGGGACTGTCGTCTACAATGAGCAGTTCTTC.

The chain uses TRBV2 and TRBJ1-5; weak D call: TRBD1 (5 bases). Germline V gene data show CDR1 as SNHLY and CDR2 as FYNNEI. CDR3 length: 15 residues. V was shortened by 11 bases and J by 0 bases, with 17 bases between the two germline ends. Here the CDR3 reads CASRGGTNSNQPQHF. The CDR3 nucleotides are TGTGCCTCTCGGGGCGGGACTAATAGCAATCAGCCCCAGCATTTT. The variable domain in full, completed from reference TRBV2 and TRBJ1-5, reads EPEVTQTPSHQVTQMGQEVILRCVPISNHLYFYWYRQILGQKVEFLVSFYNNEISEKSEIFDDQFSVERPDGSNFTLKIRSTKLEDSAMYFCASRGGTNSNQPQHFGDGTRLSIL.

This chain joins TRBV2 and TRBJ1-6; D not certain. Germline V lookup: CDR1 SNHLY, CDR2 FYNNEI. Trimming took 7 bases from V and 7 from J, leaving 11 bases between them. The CDR3 sequence is 13 residues long. The CDR3 coding sequence is TGTGCCAGCATTAGTTCCGGGAATTCACCCCTCCACTTT. Its protein product is CASISSGNSPLHF.

The gene calls are TRBV4-3 and TRBJ2-5, with D possibly being TRBD2 (5 bases). V lost 1 base and J lost 5, with 14 bases in between. CDR3 length: 15 residues. Germline V lookup: CDR1 LGHNA, CDR2 YSLEER. The CDR3, as DNA: TGCGCCAGCAGCCAAGTAGTAGGTGGCGGGGAGACCCAGTACTTC. Protein product: CASSQVVGGGETQYF.

For this clone: The junction differs from germline at one of its ends, possibly a read error. The gene calls are TRBV6-1 and TRBJ2-2, with 9 positions matching TRBD2. CDR1 and CDR2 from the germline V gene are MNHNS and SASEGT. The length of the CDR3 is 16 residues. CDR3 sequence: CASSKASGAYTGELFF. The CDR3 DNA reads as TGTGCCAGCAGTAAAGCTAGCGGGGCGTACACCGGGGAGCTGTTTTTT.

This clone was observed a single time. V gene TRBV11-2 combines with J gene TRBJ2-7; TRBD2 agrees at 10 bases. The CDR3 length is 14 residues. Germline V CDR1 and CDR2: SGHAT, FQNNGV. V was clipped by 5 bases and J by 2 bases; unmatched bases: 3. The CDR3, as DNA: TGTGCCAGCAGCCTAGCGGGAGCAGCCTACGAGCAGTACTTC. Its translation is CASSLAGAAYEQYF.

The chain has TRBV18 and TRBJ1-2; D possibly corresponds to TRBD1 (6 bases). The CDR3 extends over 16 amino acids. Germline V lookup: CDR1 KGHSH, CDR2 LQKENI. V lost 3 bases and J lost 8, with 22 bases in between. The CDR3 region is CASSPGRQEVSGGYTF. For the CDR3, the DNA is TGTGCCAGCTCACCTGGTAGACAGGAGGTATCGGGAGGCTACACCTTC.

The V gene is TRBV6-6, the J gene TRBJ2-7; the match to TRBD1 covers 9 bases. Looked up from germline, CDR1 is MNHNY and CDR2 is SVGAGI (reference sequence). V dropped 2 bases and J dropped 3; count of bases not matched to a gene: 5. The CDR3 runs to 15 residues. The CDR3 coding sequence is TGTGCCAGCAGTTACCCGGACAGGGGTTTCTACGAGCAGTACTTC. Encoded protein: CASSYPDRGFYEQYF.

The V and J genes are TRBV28 and TRBJ1-5, with 9 positions matching TRBD1. Germline assignment: CDR1 MDHEN and CDR2 SYDVKM. The CDR3 length is 15 residues. After removal of 7 bases from V and 0 bases from J, the junction contained 4 bases not matched to a gene. DNA for the CDR3: TGTGCCAGCAAGGGGACAGGGTATAGCAATCAGCCCCAGCATTTT. Its translation is CASKGTGYSNQPQHF. The whole variable domain, remainder taken from reference TRBV28 and TRBJ1-5, is DVKVTQSSRYLVKRTGEKVFLECVQDMDHENMFWYRQDPGLGLRLIYFSYDVKMKEKGDIPEGYSVSREKKERFSLILESASTNQTSMYLCASKGTGYSNQPQHFGDGTRLSIL.

This sequence joins TRBV7-3 and TRBJ2-7; D is uncertain. CDR3 length equals 13 residues. Trimming pared 3 bases from V and 7 bases from J, leaving 13 bases between. Germline CDR1 is SGHTA and CDR2 is FQGTGA. CDR3 nucleotide sequence: TGTGCCAGCAGCTTGAGACCCCTCGGGGAGCAGTACTTC. Residues: CASSLRPLGEQYF.

CDR3 sequence (DNA): TGCGCCAGCAGCCAAGCTCGGGATTCGGGGTCGGCAGATACGCAGTATTTT. Translation: CASSQARDSGSADTQYF. The V call is TRBV4-3, the J call TRBJ2-3, with D maybe TRBD2 (5 bases). The CDR3 spans 17 residues. V was clipped by 1 base and J by 4 bases, with 18 bases between them. CDR1 LGHNA and CDR2 YSLEER come from the germline V gene.

The rearrangement joins TRBV28 to TRBJ1-5; D not certain. The V gene's germline CDR1 is MDHEN and CDR2 SYDVKM. The V and J ends lost 6 bases and 6 bases respectively, with 15 bases between them. The CDR3 extends over 14 amino acids. The CDR3, as DNA: TGTGCCAGCAGCCGGGCGGGGAACGGTCAGCCCCAGCATTTT. This sequence encodes CASSRAGNGQPQHF.

The chain couples TRBV27 to TRBJ2-2; D is ambiguous. This CDR3 contains 12 residues. Germline CDR1 and CDR2: MNHEY and SMNVEV (reference sequence). Trimming removed 3 bases from V and 7 bases from J, with 6 bases in between. The CDR3 nucleotides read TGTGCCAGCAGTTTTAATTACGGGGAGCTGTTTTTT. It encodes CASSFNYGELFF.

The chain couples TRBV28 to TRBJ1-5; 9 bases are a match to TRBD1. The CDR3 loop spans 18 amino acids. CDR1 and CDR2 (germline): MDHEN, SYDVKM. After removal of 1 base from V and 0 bases from J, the junction contained 7 bases not matched to a gene. The CDR3 DNA follows: TGTGCCAGCAGTTTATTCGGACAGGGGAGCCATAGCAATCAGCCCCAGCATTTT. The encoded protein is CASSLFGQGSHSNQPQHF. Full variable domain (outside the CDR3, taken from reference TRBV28 and TRBJ1-5): DVKVTQSSRYLVKRTGEKVFLECVQDMDHENMFWYRQDPGLGLRLIYFSYDVKMKEKGDIPEGYSVSREKKERFSLILESASTNQTSMYLCASSLFGQGSHSNQPQHFGDGTRLSIL.

Note on this clone: The junction departs from the called germline gene at one end, perhaps through a read error. The V call is TRBV7-9, the J call TRBJ1-1; 9 bases map to TRBD1. The CDR3 runs 13 residues. Germline CDR1 SEHNR, CDR2 FQNEAQ (reference sequence). The CDR3 is CSSSLGGTGLAFF. CDR3 nucleotides: TGTTCCAGCAGCTTAGGTGGGACAGGGTTGGCTTTCTTT.